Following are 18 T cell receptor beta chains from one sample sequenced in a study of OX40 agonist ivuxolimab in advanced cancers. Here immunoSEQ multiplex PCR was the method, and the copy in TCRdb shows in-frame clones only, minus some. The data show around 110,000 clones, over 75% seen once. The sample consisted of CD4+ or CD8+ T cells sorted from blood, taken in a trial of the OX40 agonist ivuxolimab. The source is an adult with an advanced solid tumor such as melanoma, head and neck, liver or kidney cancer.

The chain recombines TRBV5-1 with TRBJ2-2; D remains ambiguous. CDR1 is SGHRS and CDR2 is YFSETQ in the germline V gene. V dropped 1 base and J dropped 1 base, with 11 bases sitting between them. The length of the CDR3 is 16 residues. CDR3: CASSLPPSRNTGELFF. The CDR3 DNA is TGCGCCAGCAGCTTGCCACCCTCGAGGAACACCGGGGAGCTGTTTTTT.

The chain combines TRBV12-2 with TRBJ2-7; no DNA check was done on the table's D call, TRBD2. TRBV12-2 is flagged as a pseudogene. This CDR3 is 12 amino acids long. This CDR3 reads CASRLVTYEQYF. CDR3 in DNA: TGTGCAAGTCGCTTAGTAACCTACGAGCAGTACTTC.

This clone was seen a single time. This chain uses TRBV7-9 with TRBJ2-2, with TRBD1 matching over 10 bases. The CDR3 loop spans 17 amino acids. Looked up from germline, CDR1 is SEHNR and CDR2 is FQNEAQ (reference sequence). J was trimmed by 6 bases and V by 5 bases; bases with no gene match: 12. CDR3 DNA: TGTGCCAGCAGCGTAAACCCGGGACAGGGGAAAGCCGGGGAGCTGTTTTTT. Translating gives CASSVNPGQGKAGELFF.

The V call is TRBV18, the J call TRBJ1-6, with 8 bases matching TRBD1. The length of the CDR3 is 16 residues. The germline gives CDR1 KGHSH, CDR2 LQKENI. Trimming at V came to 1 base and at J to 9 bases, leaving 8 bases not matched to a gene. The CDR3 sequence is CASSPRQGAWGSPLHF. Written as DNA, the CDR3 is TGTGCCAGCTCACCACGGCAGGGGGCGTGGGGTTCACCCCTCCACTTT.

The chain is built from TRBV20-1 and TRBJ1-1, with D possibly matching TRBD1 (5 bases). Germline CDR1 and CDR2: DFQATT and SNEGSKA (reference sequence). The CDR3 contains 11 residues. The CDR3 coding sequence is TGCGGGCAGGGCCAGAACACTGAAGCTTTCTTT. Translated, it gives CGQGQNTEAFF.

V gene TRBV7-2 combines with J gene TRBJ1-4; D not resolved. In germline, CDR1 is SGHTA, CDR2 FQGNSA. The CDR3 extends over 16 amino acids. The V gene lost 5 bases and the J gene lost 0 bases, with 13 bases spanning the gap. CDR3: CASSLLGRATNEKLFF. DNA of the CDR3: TGTGCCAGCAGCCTCCTTGGACGTGCAACTAATGAAAAACTGTTTTTT.

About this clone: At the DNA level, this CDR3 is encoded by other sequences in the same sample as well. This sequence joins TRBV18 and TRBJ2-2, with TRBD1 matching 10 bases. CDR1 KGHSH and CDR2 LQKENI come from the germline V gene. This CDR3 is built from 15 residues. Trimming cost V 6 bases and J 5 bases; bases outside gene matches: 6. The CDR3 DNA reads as TGTGCCAGCTCCCCAGACAGGGGGCTGACCGGGGAGCTGTTTTTT. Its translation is CASSPDRGLTGELFF.

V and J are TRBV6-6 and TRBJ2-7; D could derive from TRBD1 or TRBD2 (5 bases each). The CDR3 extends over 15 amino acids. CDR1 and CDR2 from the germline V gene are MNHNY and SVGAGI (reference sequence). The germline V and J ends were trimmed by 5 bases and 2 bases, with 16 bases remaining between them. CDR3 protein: CASSTPGTNAYEQYF. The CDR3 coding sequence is TGTGCCAGCAGTACCCCCGGGACGAATGCCTACGAGCAGTACTTC.

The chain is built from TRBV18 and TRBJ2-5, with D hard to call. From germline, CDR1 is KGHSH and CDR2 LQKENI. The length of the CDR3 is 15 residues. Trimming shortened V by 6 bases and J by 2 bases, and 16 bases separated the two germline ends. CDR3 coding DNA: TGTGCCAGCTCTCCCACCTGGCAACTTCAAGAGACCCAGTACTTC. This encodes CASSPTWQLQETQYF.

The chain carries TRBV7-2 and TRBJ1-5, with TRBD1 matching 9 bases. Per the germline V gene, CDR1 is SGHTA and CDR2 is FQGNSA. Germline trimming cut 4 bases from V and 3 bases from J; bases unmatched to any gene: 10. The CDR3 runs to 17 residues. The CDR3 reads CASSSYTGGRNNQPQHF. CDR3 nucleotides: TGTGCCAGCAGCTCATACACAGGGGGCCGGAACAATCAGCCCCAGCATTTT.

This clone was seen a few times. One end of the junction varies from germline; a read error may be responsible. The CDR3 nucleotides read TGTGCCAGCAGGGAAGACAGGGGTGGCAATCAGCCCCAGCATTTT. Amino acids: CASREDRGGNQPQHF. This rearrangement joins TRBV2 to TRBJ1-5; 8 bases match TRBD1. Germline CDR1 SNHLY, CDR2 FYNNEI. The CDR3 has 15 residues.

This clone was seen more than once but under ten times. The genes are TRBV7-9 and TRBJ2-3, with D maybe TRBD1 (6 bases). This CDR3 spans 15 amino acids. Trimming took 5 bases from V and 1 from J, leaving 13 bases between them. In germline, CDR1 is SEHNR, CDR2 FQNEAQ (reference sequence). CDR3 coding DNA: TGTGCCAGCAGCCGTCCAGGGGCAGGCACAGATACGCAGTATTTT. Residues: CASSRPGAGTDTQYF.

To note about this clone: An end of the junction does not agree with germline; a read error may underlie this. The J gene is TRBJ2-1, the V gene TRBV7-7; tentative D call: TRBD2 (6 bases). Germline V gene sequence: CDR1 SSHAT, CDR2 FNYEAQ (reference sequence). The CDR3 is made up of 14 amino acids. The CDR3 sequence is CASSSAPGDRPQFF. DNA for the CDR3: TGTGCTAGCAGCTCCGCCCCGGGGGACCGACCACAGTTCTTC.

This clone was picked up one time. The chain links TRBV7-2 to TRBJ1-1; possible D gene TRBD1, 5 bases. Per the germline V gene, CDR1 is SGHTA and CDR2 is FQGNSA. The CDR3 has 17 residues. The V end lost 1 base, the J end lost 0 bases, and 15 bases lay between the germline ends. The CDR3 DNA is TGTGCCAGCAGCTTAGTTGGGGGAGTGGTGATGAACACTGAAGCTTTCTTT. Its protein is CASSLVGGVVMNTEAFF.

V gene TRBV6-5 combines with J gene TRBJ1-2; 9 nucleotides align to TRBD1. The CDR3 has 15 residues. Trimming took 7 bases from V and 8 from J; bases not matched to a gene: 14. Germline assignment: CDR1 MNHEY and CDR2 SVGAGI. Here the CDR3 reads CASTRPGTGYSGYTF. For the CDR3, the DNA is TGTGCCAGCACCAGACCCGGGACAGGGTATAGCGGCTACACCTTC.

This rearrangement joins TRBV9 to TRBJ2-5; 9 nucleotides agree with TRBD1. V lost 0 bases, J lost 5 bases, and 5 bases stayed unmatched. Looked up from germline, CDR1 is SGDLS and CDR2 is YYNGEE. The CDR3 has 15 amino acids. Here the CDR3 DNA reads TGTGCCAGCAGCGTAGGGACAGGGGACGGGGAGACCCAGTACTTC. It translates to CASSVGTGDGETQYF.

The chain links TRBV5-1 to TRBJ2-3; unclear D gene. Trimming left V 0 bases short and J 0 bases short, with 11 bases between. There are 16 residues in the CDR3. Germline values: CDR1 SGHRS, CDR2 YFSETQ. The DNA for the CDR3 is TGCGCCAGCAGCTTGGCCGGGCAAACGAGCACAGATACGCAGTATTTT. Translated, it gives CASSLAGQTSTDTQYF. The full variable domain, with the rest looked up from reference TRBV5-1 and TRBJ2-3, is KAGVTQTPRYLIKTRGQQVTLSCSPISGHRSVSWYQQTPGQGLQFLFEYFSETQRNKGNFPGRFSGRQFSNSRSEMNVSTLELGDSALYLCASSLAGQTSTDTQYFGPGTRLTVL.

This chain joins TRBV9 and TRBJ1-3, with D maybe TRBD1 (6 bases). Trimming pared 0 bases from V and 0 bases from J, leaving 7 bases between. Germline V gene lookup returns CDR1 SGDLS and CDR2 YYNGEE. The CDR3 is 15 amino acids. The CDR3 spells CASSVEGVSGNTIYF. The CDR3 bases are TGTGCCAGCAGCGTAGAGGGGGTCTCTGGAAACACCATATATTTT. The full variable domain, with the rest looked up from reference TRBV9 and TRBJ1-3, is DSGVTQTPKHLITATGQRVTLRCSPRSGDLSVYWYQQSLDQGLQFLIQYYNGEERAKGNILERFSAQQFPDLHSELNLSSLELGDSALYFCASSVEGVSGNTIYFGEGSWLTVV.